Sequencing of this TCR beta chain was carried out in a study of blood T cell repertoires in COVID-19. Study background: Samples taken during acute and convalescent COVID-19 were collected in the United States, Italy and Spain. Sample material is recorded as cDNA or gDNA derived from T cells, B-cell-depleted T cells, or PBMCs.

Germline loops: CDR1 ENHRY, CDR2 SYGVKD. This CDR3 region has 14 residues. With V trimmed by 8 bases and J by 14 bases, 14 bases remained unmatched. This clone came up once. In the original processing: Reference gene primer amplification gave estimated nucleated cell counts. TCRdb's copy holds only in-frame clones and misses some; the assay was immunoSEQ multiplex PCR. V, J and clone size are those of that table, while D and trimming were read from the DNA. The sample yields around 160,000 clones, approximately 86% seen once. The TCR originated in a man between 60 and 70 years old with acute or convalescent COVID-19. The material sequenced was peripheral blood. This chain links TRBV10-3 with TRBJ1-6; 8 bases match TRBD1. Here the CDR3 DNA reads TGTGCCATCGCCCTTGGACAGGGTGATAGGGCCCTCCACTTT. Encoded protein: CAIALGQGDRALHF.